Below, 30 T cell receptor beta chains from the same sample are listed, as sequenced in a study of CD8+ T cells in alopecia areata. RNA was isolated and reverse transcribed to cDNA, the sequencing template. Measured with immunoSEQ multiplex PCR; TCRdb has only the in-frame clones, and not every one. The sample was found to contain 90,000 to 130,000 clones, and every one recurs. The material sequenced was lesional skin. These receptors all stem from a C3H/HeJ mouse with alopecia areata. The strain bears MHC haplotype H2-k.

This clone was picked up many times. Gene names denote mouse genes. The read falls 4 residues short of the CDR3 end, and the missing part is taken from the germline J gene. The sample holds other DNA sequences that translate to the same CDR3. The J gene is TRBJ1-1, the V gene TRBV19; 10 nucleotides agree with TRBD1. The CDR3 covers 14 residues. Germline V gene lookup returns CDR1 FNHDT and CDR2 SITEND (reference sequence). Unmatched junction bases numbered 1, after V lost 1 base and J lost 4 bases. This chain's CDR3 is CASSIRDRGTEVFF. Incomplete CDR3 DNA: TGTGCCAGCAGTATACGGGACAGGGGCACA.

This clone was picked up a small number of times. Mouse gene names and germline throughout. The read halts 4 residues ahead of the CDR3 end, with the missing end drawn from the germline J gene. The J gene is TRBJ2-7, the V gene TRBV13-1; 11 bases agree with TRBD2. Per germline, CDR1 NSHNY and CDR2 SYGAGN. V shed 4 bases and J 0 bases; nucleotides not matched to a gene: 3. The CDR3 has 15 amino acids. CDR3 amino acids: CASSPDWGGSYEQYF. The CDR3 DNA, read in part, is TGTGCCAGCAGTCCTGACTGGGGGGGCTCCTAT.

This clone has a handful of counts. The gene names given are mouse names. The missing CDR3 end, 4 residues past where the read stops, is filled in from the germline J gene. The rearrangement links TRBV3 to TRBJ2-7; D might be TRBD1 (6 bases). The CDR3 sequence is 13 residues long. Between the trimmed V and J ends, which lost 5 bases and 3 bases, there was a span of 11 bases. Germline V gene sequence: CDR1 SNHLY, CDR2 FYNGKV (reference sequence). The CDR3 here is CASSLRDNYEQYF. CDR3 DNA, as far as it was read: TGTGCCAGCAGCCTACGGGACAACTAT.

This clone has just a few counts. The gene names given are mouse names. The read gets to within 4 residues of the CDR3 end, and the germline J gene fills in the rest. The J gene is TRBJ2-4, the V gene TRBV1, with D uncertain. Germline CDR1 reads NSQYPW; CDR2 reads LRSPGD (reference sequence). CDR3 length: 15 residues. The V and J ends lost 3 bases and 0 bases respectively, with 10 bases between them. The CDR3 loop reads CTCSAWVRSQNTLYF. The sequenced CDR3 bases are TGCACCTGCAGTGCTTGGGTCCGGAGTCAAAAC.

This clone appeared many times. Mouse gene names and germline throughout. The read terminates 4 residues ahead of where the CDR3 ends, so the germline J gene completes it. V usage is TRBV13-3 and J usage is TRBJ2-1; possibly TRBD2 for D (6 bases). CDR1 and CDR2 from the germline V gene are NNHDY and SYVADS. Deletions cut 6 bases from V and 0 bases from J, with 7 bases between. The CDR3 is made up of 13 amino acids. The CDR3 sequence is CASNWVNYAEQFF. CDR3 bases read: TGTGCCAGCAACTGGGTTAACTATGCT.

Concerning this clone itself: These gene names are mouse names. The sequenced fragment ends 4 residues before the CDR3 boundary, so the rest is inferred from the germline J gene. The rearrangement links TRBV19 to TRBJ2-4; TRBD1 is a possible D gene (5 bases). V was pared by 1 base and J by 2 bases, with 11 bases between. The CDR3 is 15 residues long. The germline gives CDR1 FNHDT, CDR2 SITEND (reference sequence). CDR3 amino acids: CASSISDRHQNTLYF. The CDR3 bases that were read are TGTGCCAGCAGTATATCTGACAGACATCAAAAC.

Regarding this clone: Gene names are mouse gene names. Read coverage stops 4 residues before the CDR3 terminus; the germline J gene supplies the remainder. V and J are TRBV1 and TRBJ1-4; 7 nucleotides align to TRBD1. V was clipped by 6 bases and J by 4 bases; unmatched bases: 2. CDR3 length equals 13 residues. From germline, CDR1 is NSQYPW and CDR2 LRSPGD (reference sequence). CDR3 residues: CTCRTGDNERLFF. CDR3 DNA (partial): TGCACCTGCAGAACAGGGGACAACGAA.

This clone was detected a few times. One end of the junction varies from germline; a read error may be responsible. Gene names are mouse gene names. The sequenced fragment ends 4 residues before the CDR3 boundary, so the rest is inferred from the germline J gene. The chain is built from TRBV19 and TRBJ2-7, with 11 bases matching TRBD2. This CDR3 is built from 15 residues. The germline V gene has CDR1 FNHDT and CDR2 SITEND (reference sequence). CDR3 sequence: CASGMGTGGVYEQYF. The covered CDR3 bases are TGTGCCAGCGGTATGGGGACTGGGGGCGTATAT. Full variable domain (missing parts from reference TRBV19 and TRBJ2-7): GGIITQTPKFLIGQEGQKLTLKCQQNFNHDTMYWYRQDSGKGLRLIYYSITENDLQKGDLSEGYDASREKKSSFSLTVTSAQKNEMAVFLCASGMGTGGVYEQYFGPGTRLTVL.

Comment on this clone: All gene names here are mouse names. The CDR3 extends 4 residues past the end of the read, so its final part is completed from the germline J gene. The chain joins TRBV1 to TRBJ1-1; D perhaps matches TRBD1 (6 bases). V shed 1 base and J shed 4 bases, with 16 bases lying between them. Germline values: CDR1 NSQYPW, CDR2 LRSPGD (reference sequence). The CDR3 runs 16 residues. CDR3 DNA, as far as it was read: TGCACCTGCAGTGCAGCAGGGGAGGGAAGGGGCACA. It codes for CTCSAAGEGRGT. The CDR3 as a whole reads CTCSAAGEGRGTEVFF.

In the case of this clone: Gene names refer to mouse genes. The CDR3 end falls 4 residues outside the read, so it is completed with the germline J gene. The chain uses TRBV13-3 and TRBJ2-7; D may be TRBD2 (7 bases). Germline V gene lookup returns CDR1 NNHDY and CDR2 SYVADS. The CDR3 runs 11 residues. The CDR3 region is CASRGADEQYF. CDR3 bases read: TGTGCCAGCCGGGGGGCGGAT.

This clone has at least ten counts. TCRdb's protein sequence differs at residue 13 from the translated DNA; the protein presented here follows the DNA. Gene names denote mouse genes. The read ends 3 residues early relative to the CDR3; the germline J gene fills the gap. V is TRBV13-3 and J is TRBJ1-6; possible D gene TRBD1, 5 bases. TRBJ1-6 is classed as an ORF, of uncertain function. Trimming removed 1 base from V and 5 bases from J, with 13 bases in between. The CDR3 consists of 16 residues. CDR1 is NNHDY and CDR2 is SYVADS in the germline V gene. CDR3 bases read: TGTGCCAGCAGTGATTTCCAGGGTAAAAATAATTCGCCC. Residues: CASSDFQGKNNSP. The complete CDR3 reads CASSDFQGKNNSPLYF.

Concerning this clone itself: The listed genes are named as in mouse. Read sequence stops 4 residues before the CDR3 end, and the germline J gene provides the missing end. This sequence joins TRBV12-1 and TRBJ2-7; perhaps TRBD1 as D (6 bases). The CDR3 runs 12 residues. Per germline, CDR1 SGHSN and CDR2 HYEKVE. The CDR3 bases that were read are TGTGCCAGCTCCCCCAGGGGATAT. Translated, it gives CASSPRGY. The full CDR3 is CASSPRGYEQYF.

A remark on this clone: The TCRdb protein fails to match the DNA translation at residue 13; the protein reported here was translated from the DNA. Mouse germline and gene names are used. The CDR3 end falls 3 residues outside the read, so it is completed with the germline J gene. The rearrangement joins TRBV1 to TRBJ1-6; 7 nucleotides agree with TRBD1. TRBJ1-6 belongs to the ORF category, with a function that is uncertain. The CDR3 covers 16 residues. V was clipped by 1 base and J by 7 bases; unmatched bases: 7. Germline CDR1 NSQYPW, CDR2 LRSPGD (reference sequence). The sequenced CDR3 bases are TGCACCTGCAGTGCAGGGAGGGGGCCGGGGAATTCGCCC. Residues: CTCSAGRGPGNSP. The entire CDR3 reads CTCSAGRGPGNSPLYF.

This clone was counted only a few times. The listed genes are named as in mouse. The CDR3 end lies 4 residues beyond the end of the read and is filled in from the germline J gene. The chain has TRBV13-3 and TRBJ2-5, with TRBD2 matching over 8 bases. V lost 1 base to trimming and J lost 2 bases; unmatched junction nucleotides: 3. This CDR3 contains 15 residues. Germline V lookup: CDR1 NNHDY, CDR2 SYVADS. The DNA read from the CDR3 is TGTGCCAGCAGTGATCGACTGGGGATCCAAGAC. Translated, it gives CASSDRLGIQD. The whole CDR3 is CASSDRLGIQDTQYF.

Comments on this clone: The gene names here belong to mouse. The DNA ends 4 residues before the CDR3 does, and the rest of the CDR3 is filled in from the germline J gene. This chain links TRBV13-3 with TRBJ1-2; a weak D match, TRBD1 (5 bases). The ends were cut back, 0 bases at V and 4 bases at J, with 10 bases in the middle. The germline CDR1 and CDR2 sequences are NNHDY and SYVADS. The CDR3 extends over 14 amino acids. Here the CDR3 reads CASSDAGGGSDYTF. CDR3 bases read: TGTGCCAGCAGTGATGCCGGGGGGGGCTCC.

A word on this clone: Genes here carry mouse names. The DNA ends 4 residues before the CDR3 does, and the rest of the CDR3 is filled in from the germline J gene. The chain has TRBV19 and TRBJ2-1; D is possibly TRBD1 (6 bases). The germline CDR1 and CDR2 sequences are FNHDT and SITEND (reference sequence). The CDR3 runs to 13 residues. V lost 5 bases, J lost 4 bases, and 10 bases lay in between. CDR3 region: CASSGQYYAEQFF. CDR3 DNA, as far as it was read: TGTGCCAGCAGCGGACAGTATTATGCT.

A remark on this clone: Mouse gene names and germline throughout. The read ends 4 residues early relative to the CDR3; the germline J gene fills the gap. V and J are TRBV5 and TRBJ1-2; TRBD1 matches at 8 bases. Unmatched junction bases numbered 1, after V lost 0 bases and J lost 4 bases. Germline V CDR1 and CDR2: LGHNA, YNLKQL (reference sequence). This CDR3 region has 14 residues. The sequenced CDR3 bases are TGTGCCAGCAGCCAAGATACAGGGGGCTCC. Protein product: CASSQDTGGS. The full CDR3 is CASSQDTGGSDYTF.

At least ten counts were recorded for this clone. Here the gene names and germline are mouse. CDR3 sequence: CASSVQAYAEQFF. CDR3 DNA (partial): TGTGCCAGCAGTGTACAGGCCTATGCT. The chain recombines TRBV13-3 with TRBJ2-1; D may be TRBD1 (5 bases). The sequence runs out 4 residues before the end of the CDR3; the remainder is reconstructed from the germline J gene. V lost 3 bases and J lost 3, with 7 bases in between. This CDR3 spans 13 amino acids. Germline CDR1 NNHDY, CDR2 SYVADS.

A remark on this clone: Germline and genes here are mouse. The read gets to within 4 residues of the CDR3 end, and the germline J gene fills in the rest. The chain carries TRBV1 and TRBJ2-1, with 8 bases lining up with TRBD2. There are 15 residues in the CDR3. The germline V gene encodes CDR1 NSQYPW and CDR2 LRSPGD (reference sequence). V trimming: 2 bases; J trimming: 4 bases; junction bases outside the gene matches: 4. The CDR3 spells CTCSASAGGYAEQFF. CDR3 bases read: TGCACCTGCAGTGCATCGGCTGGGGGGTATGCT.

As concerns this clone: Gene names denote mouse genes. The missing CDR3 end, 4 residues past where the read stops, is filled in from the germline J gene. The rearrangement joins TRBV13-3 to TRBJ2-7; perhaps TRBD1 as D (5 bases). Looked up from germline, CDR1 is NNHDY and CDR2 is SYVADS. The CDR3 spans 15 residues. Trimming pared 0 bases from V and 2 bases from J, leaving 12 bases between. This chain's CDR3 is CASSDAPGKTYEQYF. The covered CDR3 bases are TGTGCCAGCAGTGATGCACCAGGGAAGACCTAT.

Notes on this clone: All gene names here are mouse names. Coverage ceases 4 residues before the CDR3 finishes, and the germline J gene fills in the end. The chain joins TRBV13-3 to TRBJ1-4, with D possibly TRBD1 on 6 matching bases. In germline, CDR1 is NNHDY, CDR2 SYVADS. The CDR3 consists of 15 residues. With 2 bases removed from V and 3 bases from J, the gap between germline ends came to 11 bases. The CDR3 protein is CASSDPGTPNERLFF. The CDR3 bases that were read are TGTGCCAGCAGTGACCCAGGGACACCCAACGAA.

This clone was recorded at least ten times. Gene names are the mouse ones. The CDR3 here is CASSDAGGADAEQFF. Incomplete CDR3 DNA: TGTGCCAGCAGTGATGCGGGGGGGGCGGATGCT. The chain combines TRBV13-3 with TRBJ2-1, with 8 bases that match TRBD2. The read ends 4 residues shy of where the CDR3 ends; the end is completed using the germline J gene. There are 15 residues in the CDR3. The J segment lost 5 bases and the V segment lost 0 bases, leaving 4 bases of the junction unmatched. Germline V CDR1 and CDR2: NNHDY, SYVADS.

Worth noting for this clone: Mouse names are used for the genes. The CDR3 end is not reached by the read, which stops 4 residues before it; the germline J gene fills it in. The rearrangement links TRBV13-3 to TRBJ2-5; TRBD1 might be the D (6 bases). Germline CDR1 reads NNHDY; CDR2 reads SYVADS. Trimming removed 5 bases from V and 2 bases from J, with 12 bases in between. CDR3 length: 14 amino acids. The CDR3 region is CASRRRGGQDTQYF. The CDR3 DNA, read in part, is TGTGCCAGCAGGCGCAGGGGAGGCCAAGAC.

This clone has a handful of counts. Germline and genes: mouse. From the germline J gene comes the end of the CDR3, since the read stops 4 residues before it. The V gene is TRBV31, the J gene TRBJ2-1; 9 positions agree with TRBD2. CDR1 GKSSPN and CDR2 SITVG come from the germline V gene. V trimming: 0 bases; J trimming: 4 bases; junction bases outside the gene matches: 4. The CDR3 loop spans 15 amino acids. CDR3 bases read: TGTGCCTGGAGTCTAGTGGGGGGGCGTTATGCT. It is translated as CAWSLVGGRYA. The full CDR3 is CAWSLVGGRYAEQFF.

This clone was counted only a few times. The gene names given are mouse names. The read ends 4 residues shy of where the CDR3 ends; the end is completed using the germline J gene. V is TRBV13-3 and J is TRBJ2-7; 8 nucleotides align to TRBD2. Germline CDR1 reads NNHDY; CDR2 reads SYVADS. The CDR3 has 13 residues. J gave up 3 bases and V 5 bases, and 4 bases lay outside the gene matches. This CDR3 is CASRVGGIYEQYF. The covered CDR3 bases are TGTGCCAGCAGGGTGGGGGGGATCTAT.

This clone was seen more than once but under ten times. The gene symbols are mouse symbols. The read comes to an end 4 residues before the CDR3 does, leaving the germline J gene to fill in the end. This chain joins TRBV13-2 and TRBJ1-4; 12 bases are a match to TRBD1. J was trimmed by 3 bases and V by 3 bases; bases with no gene match: 0. The CDR3 is made up of 15 amino acids. CDR1 NNHNN and CDR2 SYGAGS come from the germline V gene (reference sequence). CDR3 bases read: TGTGCCAGCGGTGGGGACAGGGGGCCCAACGAA. Translation gives CASGGDRGPNE. The full CDR3 reads CASGGDRGPNERLFF.

This clone was detected a few times. The genes and germline here are from mouse. The read comes to an end 4 residues before the CDR3 does, leaving the germline J gene to fill in the end. V and J are TRBV19 and TRBJ2-5, with 12 bases fitting TRBD1. Germline V CDR1 and CDR2: FNHDT, SITEND (reference sequence). The CDR3 spans 14 residues. The CDR3 sequence is CASSLGQGADTQYF. The CDR3 DNA, read in part, is TGTGCCAGCAGCCTGGGACAGGGGGCAGAC. The full variable domain, its missing parts supplied by reference TRBV19 and TRBJ2-5, is GGIITQTPKFLIGQEGQKLTLKCQQNFNHDTMYWYRQDSGKGLRLIYYSITENDLQKGDLSEGYDASREKKSSFSLTVTSAQKNEMAVFLCASSLGQGADTQYFGPGTRLLVL.

At least ten counts were recorded for this clone. Each gene name is a mouse one. The CDR3 bases that were read are TGTGCCAGCAGTGAGGTCGGGACAGGGGAT. Translating it yields CASSEVGTGD. The CDR3 in its entirety is CASSEVGTGDEQYF. The chain has TRBV13-1 and TRBJ2-7, with 10 bases fitting TRBD1. The read halts 4 residues ahead of the CDR3 end, with the missing end drawn from the germline J gene. Looked up from germline, CDR1 is NSHNY and CDR2 is SYGAGN. The CDR3 covers 14 residues.

Details on this clone: The genes are named according to mouse. The CDR3 end falls 4 residues outside the read, so it is completed with the germline J gene. This chain uses TRBV13-2 with TRBJ2-7; D may be TRBD2 (6 bases). CDR3 size: 15 residues. The germline V gene encodes CDR1 NNHNN and CDR2 SYGAGS (reference sequence). Partial CDR3 DNA: TGTGCCAGCGGTGATATGGGGGTGATCCTTTAT. Encoded protein: CASGDMGVILY. The full CDR3 is CASGDMGVILYEQYF.

As concerns this clone: The TCRdb protein fails to match the DNA translation at residue 17; the protein reported here was translated from the DNA. The germline and genes are mouse ones. Read coverage stops 3 residues before the CDR3 terminus; the germline J gene supplies the remainder. The rearrangement uses TRBV1 and TRBJ1-3; 10 bases agree with TRBD1. V shed 0 bases and J 0 bases; nucleotides not matched to a gene: 11. The CDR3 consists of 20 residues. The germline CDR1 and CDR2 sequences are NSQYPW and LRSPGD (reference sequence). CDR3 bases read: TGCACCTGCAGTGCAGATCCGGACAGGGGGATTCTGGATTCTGGAAATACG. Translation: CTCSADPDRGILDSGNT. From start to end, the CDR3 is CTCSADPDRGILDSGNTLYF. The full variable domain, in which reference TRBV1 and TRBJ1-3 provide the parts outside the CDR3, is VTLLEQNPRWRLVPRGQAVNLRCILKNSQYPWMSWYQQDLQKQLQWLFTLRSPGDKEVKSLPGADYLATRVTDTELRLQVANMSQGRTLYCTCSADPDRGILDSGNTLYFGEGSRLIVV.